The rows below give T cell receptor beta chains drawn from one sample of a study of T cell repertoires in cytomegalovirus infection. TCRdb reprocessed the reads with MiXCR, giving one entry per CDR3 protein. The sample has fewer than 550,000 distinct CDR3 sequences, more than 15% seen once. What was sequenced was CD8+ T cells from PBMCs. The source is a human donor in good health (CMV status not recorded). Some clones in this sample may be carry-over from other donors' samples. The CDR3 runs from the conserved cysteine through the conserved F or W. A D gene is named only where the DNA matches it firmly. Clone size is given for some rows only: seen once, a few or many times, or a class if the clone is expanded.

CDR3: CAIGQGATGELFF; DNA: TGCGCCATTGGACAGGGGGCCACCGGGGAGCTGTTTTTT; size: NA; J: TRBJ2-2; V: TRBV4-1; D: TRBD1
CDR3: CASTYGGGSDTQYF; DNA: TGCGCCAGCACCTATGGCGGGGGATCAGATACGCAGTATTTT; size: many; J: TRBJ2-3; V: TRBV4-1; D: TRBD2
CDR3: CASIRGENTEAFF; DNA: TGTGCCAGTATACGGGGCGAGAACACTGAAGCTTTCTTT; size: NA; J: TRBJ1-1; V: TRBV19; D: NA
CDR3: CASTQVRGASTDTQYF; DNA: TGTGCCAGCACTCAGGTCAGGGGTGCTAGCACAGATACGCAGTATTTT; size: few; J: TRBJ2-3; V: TRBV27; D: NA
CDR3: CASSPGTVYVYTF; DNA: TGTGCCAGCAGCCCCGGGACAGTCTATGTCTACACCTTC; size: few; J: TRBJ1-2; V: TRBV12-3/TRBV12-4; D: TRBD1
CDR3: CASKLVDTGELFF; DNA: TGTGCCAGTAAGCTGGTAGACACCGGGGAGCTGTTTTTT; size: once; J: TRBJ2-2; V: TRBV19; D: NA
CDR3: CASSFGEGTDTQYF; DNA: TGTGCCAGCAGTTTCGGGGAGGGCACAGATACGCAGTATTTT; size: once; J: TRBJ2-3; V: TRBV28; D: NA
CDR3: CASSVVGNPYEQFF; DNA: TGTGCCAGCAGCGTAGTGGGGAACCCTTATGAGCAGTTCTTC; size: once; J: TRBJ2-1; V: TRBV9; D: NA
CDR3: CASSSGRNTEAFF; DNA: TGTGCCAGTAGTTCGGGAAGGAACACTGAAGCTTTCTTT; size: NA; J: TRBJ1-1; V: TRBV19; D: NA
CDR3: CASWKAPYEQYF; DNA: TGTGCCAGCTGGAAGGCTCCCTACGAGCAGTACTTC; size: NA; J: TRBJ2-7; V: TRBV27; D: NA
CDR3: CASSLEWGTGENEAKNIQYF; DNA: TGCGCCAGCAGCTTGGAGTGGGGGACAGGGGAGAATGAAGCCAAAAACATTCAGTACTTC; size: NA; J: TRBJ2-4; V: TRBV5-1; D: TRBD1
CDR3: CASSLRSGRRREQFF; DNA: TGTGCCAGCAGCTTAAGGAGCGGGAGGCGGCGTGAGCAGTTCTTC; size: NA; J: TRBJ2-1; V: TRBV7-9; D: TRBD2
CDR3: CASSQGLAGGQNEQYF; DNA: TGCGCCAGCAGCCAAGGACTAGCGGGGGGGCAGAACGAGCAGTACTTC; size: NA; J: TRBJ2-7; V: TRBV4-1; D: TRBD2
CDR3: CASSHPGTRKNEQYF; DNA: TGTGCCAGCTCCCACCCTGGGACTAGAAAGAACGAGCAGTACTTC; size: NA; J: TRBJ2-7; V: TRBV28; D: TRBD2
CDR3: CASSEMAGGSSYNEQFF; DNA: TGTGCCAGCAGTGAGATGGCAGGGGGGAGCTCCTACAATGAGCAGTTCTTC; size: few; J: TRBJ2-1; V: TRBV2; D: NA
CDR3: CASSLVGGAREQYF; DNA: TGTGCCAGCAGCTTGGTAGGGGGGGCGAGGGAGCAGTACTTC; size: few; J: TRBJ2-7; V: TRBV5-5; D: NA
CDR3: CASSLIGPTSEQYF; DNA: TGTGCCAGCAGCTTGATAGGCCCGACCTCCGAGCAGTACTTC; size: few; J: TRBJ2-7; V: TRBV5-4; D: NA
CDR3: CASSQVRGNQPQHF; DNA: TGCGCCAGCAGCCAAGTCCGGGGGAACCAGCCCCAGCATTTT; size: NA; J: TRBJ1-5; V: TRBV4-1; D: NA
CDR3: CASSQDSGQSFF; DNA: TGCGCCAGCAGCCAAGATTCGGGACAATCGTTCTTC; size: many; J: TRBJ2-1; V: TRBV4-1; D: NA
CDR3: CASSESSGTEAFF; DNA: TGTGCCAGCAGTGAATCCTCGGGCACTGAAGCTTTCTTT; size: NA; J: TRBJ1-1; V: TRBV2; D: NA
CDR3: CASSVGGEDTQYF; DNA: TGTGCCAGCAGCGTAGGGGGGGAGGATACGCAGTATTTT; size: few; J: TRBJ2-3; V: TRBV9; D: NA
CDR3: CASSPYGGYNEQFF; DNA: TGCGCCAGCAGCCCCTACGGGGGCTACAATGAGCAGTTCTTC; size: NA; J: TRBJ2-1; V: TRBV4-1; D: NA
CDR3: CASSKRTGSEQYF; DNA: TGTGCCAGCAGCAAGCGAACAGGGAGCGAGCAGTACTTC; size: few; J: TRBJ2-7; V: TRBV7-7; D: NA
CDR3: CASSQDGGDSYEQYF; DNA: TGTGCCAGCAGCCAAGATGGAGGGGATTCCTACGAGCAGTACTTC; size: NA; J: TRBJ2-7; V: TRBV4-2; D: NA
CDR3: CASSSHGERGEQFF; DNA: TGTGCCAGCAGCTCCCACGGGGAGCGGGGTGAGCAGTTCTTC; size: few; J: TRBJ2-1; V: TRBV9; D: TRBD2
CDR3: CASSLTRGGDQQFF; DNA: TGTGCCAGCAGCTTAACGAGAGGCGGAGACCAGCAGTTCTTC; size: NA; J: TRBJ2-1; V: TRBV7-3; D: NA
CDR3: CATSDRDMDTQYF; DNA: TGTGCCACCAGTGACAGGGATATGGATACGCAGTATTTT; size: few; J: TRBJ2-3; V: TRBV24-1; D: NA
CDR3: CASSYLGSHGYTF; DNA: TGTGCCAGCAGTTACCTCGGCAGCCATGGCTACACCTTC; size: NA; J: TRBJ1-2; V: TRBV6-2/TRBV6-3; D: NA
CDR3: CATSRDRGTRKYF; DNA: TGTGCCACCAGCAGAGATCGGGGGACTAGGAAGTACTTC; size: few; J: TRBJ2-7; V: TRBV15; D: TRBD2
CDR3: CASSASGQGNQPQHF; DNA: TGTGCCAGCAGCGCTTCTGGACAGGGAAACCAGCCCCAGCATTTT; size: few; J: TRBJ1-5; V: TRBV9; D: TRBD1
CDR3: CASTRGGSTDTQYF; DNA: TGTGCCAGCACCCGGGGGGGTAGCACAGATACGCAGTATTTT; size: NA; J: TRBJ2-3; V: TRBV9; D: TRBD2
CDR3: CASSLTGPRTQYF; DNA: TGTGCCAGCAGCCTGACAGGGCCTAGGACCCAGTACTTC; size: NA; J: TRBJ2-5; V: TRBV7-6; D: TRBD1
CDR3: CASSLAYRGSPYEQYF; DNA: TGTGCCAGCAGCTTAGCTTACAGGGGGTCCCCTTACGAGCAGTACTTC; size: NA; J: TRBJ2-7; V: TRBV7-9; D: TRBD1
CDR3: CASSVVDRAYNEQFF; DNA: TGTGCCAGCAGCGTAGTGGACAGGGCGTACAATGAGCAGTTCTTC; size: NA; J: TRBJ2-1; V: TRBV9; D: TRBD1
CDR3: CSARGYFTDTQYF; DNA: TGCAGTGCTAGAGGTTATTTCACAGATACGCAGTATTTT; size: NA; J: TRBJ2-3; V: TRBV20-1; D: NA
CDR3: CASSLAPDVWDEQFF; DNA: TGTGCCAGCAGCTTGGCCCCGGACGTTTGGGATGAGCAGTTCTTC; size: many; J: TRBJ2-1; V: TRBV5-5; D: NA
CDR3: CASRETNNEQFF; DNA: TGTGCCAGCAGGGAAACGAACAATGAGCAGTTCTTC; size: few; J: TRBJ2-1; V: TRBV27; D: NA
CDR3: CASSLGMQETQYF; DNA: TGTGCCAGCAGCTTAGGGATGCAAGAGACCCAGTACTTC; size: many; J: TRBJ2-5; V: TRBV7-9; D: NA
CDR3: CASSVGGTNSPLHF; DNA: TGTGCCAGCAGCGTAGGGGGGACAAACTCACCCCTCCACTTT; size: NA; J: TRBJ1-6; V: TRBV9; D: NA
CDR3: CASSGDGPETQYF; DNA: TGTGCCAGCAGCGGGGACGGGCCGGAGACCCAGTACTTC; size: NA; J: TRBJ2-5; V: TRBV5-3; D: TRBD2
CDR3: CASSPLRSEAFF; DNA: TGTGCCAGCAGCCCCCTAAGATCGGAAGCTTTCTTT; size: NA; J: TRBJ1-1; V: TRBV5-8; D: NA
CDR3: CSARDLNRGPNNEQFF; DNA: TGCAGTGCTAGAGATCTCAACAGGGGACCCAACAATGAGCAGTTCTTC; size: few; J: TRBJ2-1; V: TRBV20-1; D: TRBD1
CDR3: CASSLGGGFFDGYTF; DNA: TGCGCCAGCAGCTTGGGGGGAGGATTTTTCGATGGCTACACCTTC; size: few; J: TRBJ1-2; V: TRBV5-1; D: NA
CDR3: CASSLERNQPQHF; DNA: TGTGCCAGCAGCTTAGAACGCAATCAGCCCCAGCATTTT; size: many; J: TRBJ1-5; V: TRBV11-2; D: NA
CDR3: CASSVLASYEQYF; DNA: TGTGCCAGCAGTGTACTAGCATCCTACGAGCAGTACTTC; size: many; J: TRBJ2-7; V: TRBV28; D: NA
CDR3: CASSLEYRGLSNQPQHF; DNA: TGTGCCAGCAGCTTAGAATACAGGGGGCTTTCGAATCAGCCCCAGCATTTT; size: many; J: TRBJ1-5; V: TRBV7-2; D: TRBD1
CDR3: CASSLERGHLLF; DNA: TGCGCCAGCAGCTTGGAGCGGGGACACCTGCTCTTC; size: NA; J: TRBJ2-1; V: TRBV5-1; D: NA
CDR3: CASSLGTSGGLYTDTQYF; DNA: TGTGCCAGCAGCTTGGGGACTAGCGGGGGGCTCTACACAGATACGCAGTATTTT; size: many; J: TRBJ2-3; V: TRBV7-8; D: TRBD2
CDR3: CASSPIRTESSIDTQYF; DNA: TGCGCCAGCAGCCCGATTAGGACGGAATCAAGCATAGATACGCAGTATTTT; size: NA; J: TRBJ2-3; V: TRBV4-1; D: NA
CDR3: CASSPPTGHTEAFF; DNA: TGTGCCAGCAGCCCTCCGACAGGGCACACTGAAGCTTTCTTT; size: many; J: TRBJ1-1; V: TRBV5-4; D: TRBD1
CDR3: CASSQEGSDTGELFF; DNA: TGCGCCAGCAGCCAAGAGGGCTCGGACACCGGGGAGCTGTTTTTT; size: NA; J: TRBJ2-2; V: TRBV4-1; D: NA
CDR3: CASSPGTGTGYGYTF; DNA: TGCGCCAGCAGCCCTGGGACAGGGACGGGCTATGGCTACACCTTC; size: NA; J: TRBJ1-2; V: TRBV4-1; D: TRBD1
CDR3: CASSSWTGGDEQYF; DNA: TGTGCCAGCAGTTCTTGGACAGGGGGCGACGAGCAGTACTTC; size: many; J: TRBJ2-7; V: TRBV27; D: TRBD1
CDR3: CASSLLKGSGNLYNEQFF; DNA: TGTGCCAGCAGCTTATTAAAGGGTAGCGGGAATCTCTACAATGAGCAGTTCTTC; size: many; J: TRBJ2-1; V: TRBV7-2; D: TRBD2
CDR3: CASSLEVAGEQFF; DNA: TGTGCCAGCAGCTTAGAGGTAGCGGGGGAGCAGTTCTTC; size: many; J: TRBJ2-1; V: TRBV7-6; D: TRBD2
CDR3: CASSLSFAADYGYTF; DNA: TGTGCCAGCAGTTTAAGTTTCGCGGCCGACTATGGCTACACCTTC; size: few; J: TRBJ1-2; V: TRBV12-3/TRBV12-4; D: NA
CDR3: CASSPREGETYNEQFF; DNA: TGTGCCAGCTCACCTCGGGAAGGGGAAACCTACAATGAGCAGTTCTTC; size: few; J: TRBJ2-1; V: TRBV18; D: NA
CDR3: CASRGGLASYNEQFF; DNA: TGTGCCAGCAGGGGGGGACTTGCTTCCTACAATGAGCAGTTCTTC; size: NA; J: TRBJ2-1; V: TRBV27; D: NA